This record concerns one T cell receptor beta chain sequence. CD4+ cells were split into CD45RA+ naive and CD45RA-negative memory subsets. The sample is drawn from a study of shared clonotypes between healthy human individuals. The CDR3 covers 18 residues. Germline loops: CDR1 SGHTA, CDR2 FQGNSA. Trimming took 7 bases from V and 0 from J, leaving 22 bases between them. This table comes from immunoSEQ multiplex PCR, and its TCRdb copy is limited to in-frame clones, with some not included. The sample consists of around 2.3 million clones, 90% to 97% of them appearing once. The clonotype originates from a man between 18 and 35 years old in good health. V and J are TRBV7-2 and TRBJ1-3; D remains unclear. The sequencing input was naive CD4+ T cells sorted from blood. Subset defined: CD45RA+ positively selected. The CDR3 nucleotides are TGTGCCAGCACCCCGGCCACAGCAGTCTTAAGCTCTGGAAACACCATATATTTT. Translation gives CASTPATAVLSSGNTIYF.